A single sample gave rise to the 21 T cell receptor beta chains below, sequenced in a study of neoadjuvant nivolumab and ipilimumab in lung cancer. Only in-frame clones appear in the TCRdb table, and some are missing; sequencing was by immunoSEQ multiplex PCR. The data show approximately 7,200 clones, 85% to 90% seen once. The sequencing used tumor tissue, collected after neoadjuvant nivolumab, alone or with ipilimumab, at or shortly before surgery. These receptors were collected from an adult with non-small cell lung cancer.

This clone was seen only once. The V call is TRBV6-1, the J call TRBJ1-5; D is undetermined. V was pared by 5 bases and J by 1 base, with 12 bases between. The CDR3 spans 15 residues. Germline V gives CDR1 MNHNS, CDR2 SASEGT. This chain's CDR3 is CASSLIPDSNQPQHF. The DNA for the CDR3 is TGTGCCAGCAGTCTAATCCCGGACAGCAATCAGCCCCAGCATTTT.

The chain combines TRBV27 with TRBJ2-1, with 8 bases matching TRBD2. The CDR3 is 15 amino acids. Germline CDR1 reads MNHEY; CDR2 reads SMNVEV (reference sequence). With V trimmed by 7 bases and J by 1 base, 6 bases remained unmatched. The CDR3 here is CASTMTSESYNEQFF. The CDR3 region has the DNA TGTGCCAGCACCATGACTAGCGAATCCTACAATGAGCAGTTCTTC.

The V gene is TRBV15, the J gene TRBJ2-1; possibly TRBD1 or TRBD2 for D (5 bases each). V was cut by 0 bases and J by 6 bases, with 12 bases left in between. Germline CDR1 reads LNHNV; CDR2 reads YYDKDF (reference sequence). CDR3 length equals 15 residues. CDR3 in DNA: TGTGCCACCAGCAGAGATCTACTAGGGACCAATGAGCAGTTCTTC. Amino acids: CATSRDLLGTNEQFF.

This chain uses TRBV5-1 with TRBJ2-5; 7 bases line up with TRBD2. This CDR3 contains 14 residues. Trimming cost V 4 bases and J 5 bases; bases outside gene matches: 8. Germline CDR1 is SGHRS and CDR2 is YFSETQ. The CDR3 is CASSLGWREETQYF. The CDR3 DNA follows: TGCGCCAGCAGCCTCGGGTGGCGGGAGGAGACCCAGTACTTC.

The chain carries TRBV7-9 and TRBJ1-4; 7 bases align to TRBD1. The CDR3 runs 19 residues. The germline V gene has CDR1 SEHNR and CDR2 FQNEAQ (reference sequence). Germline trimming cut 5 bases from V and 0 bases from J; bases unmatched to any gene: 15. CDR3 DNA sequence: TGTGCCAGCAGCCCCTCCACAGGGGCCGGGTTTGCAACTAATGAAAAACTGTTTTTT. Translating it yields CASSPSTGAGFATNEKLFF.

This clone was counted a single time. The chain joins TRBV27 to TRBJ1-6; tentative D call: TRBD1 (5 bases). The CDR3 runs 14 residues. V lost 3 bases and J lost 6, with 9 bases in between. Germline CDR1 reads MNHEY; CDR2 reads SMNVEV (reference sequence). The CDR3 DNA reads as TGTGCCAGCAGTTTTGGGCAGGGTAATTCACCCCTCCACTTT. Its translation: CASSFGQGNSPLHF.

The chain links TRBV2 to TRBJ2-2; no clear D gene. The germline gives CDR1 SNHLY, CDR2 FYNNEI. The CDR3 sequence is 11 residues long. V lost 3 bases and J lost 4, with 0 bases in between. The CDR3 nucleotides read TGTGCCAGCAGTGACACCGGGGAGCTGTTTTTT. Its protein is CASSDTGELFF.

The chain employs TRBV6-6 and TRBJ2-1; 8 nucleotides line up with TRBD2. V dropped 6 bases and J dropped 8; count of bases not matched to a gene: 9. Germline values: CDR1 MNHNY, CDR2 SVGAGI (reference sequence). This CDR3 region has 14 residues. The CDR3 spells CASRAGGTRDEQFF. In DNA, the CDR3 is TGTGCCAGCAGGGCGGGGGGCACTCGGGATGAGCAGTTCTTC.

The V and J genes are TRBV6-5 and TRBJ1-4, with 9 bases fitting TRBD1. With V trimmed by 2 bases and J by 7 bases, 8 bases remained unmatched. This CDR3 region has 16 residues. CDR1 is MNHEY and CDR2 is SVGAGI in the germline V gene. CDR3 region: CASSYASGTGFEKLFF. Here the CDR3 DNA reads TGTGCCAGCAGTTACGCCTCCGGGACAGGGTTTGAAAAACTGTTTTTT.

V and J are TRBV6-6 and TRBJ2-7; 7 nucleotides line up with TRBD1. V gave up 5 bases and J gave up 0 bases; unmatched junction bases: 7. Per germline, CDR1 MNHNY and CDR2 SVGAGI (reference sequence). The CDR3 is 15 amino acids. Here the CDR3 DNA reads TGTGCCAGCAGTAAACAGGGGAGCCCCTCCTACGAGCAGTACTTC. Encoded protein: CASSKQGSPSYEQYF.

The chain uses TRBV5-5 and TRBJ1-1; D unclear. V was trimmed by 0 bases and J by 4 bases, leaving 13 bases between them. The length of the CDR3 is 15 residues. Germline V gene sequence: CDR1 SGHKS, CDR2 YYEKEE (reference sequence). CDR3 nucleotide sequence: TGTGCCAGCAGCTTGGTGTGGGGTGAGGGCACTGAAGCTTTCTTT. Encoded protein: CASSLVWGEGTEAFF.

V and J are TRBV28 and TRBJ2-3; D ambiguous. Trimming removed 5 bases from V and 7 bases from J, with 7 bases in between. CDR3 length: 11 residues. Germline V gene lookup returns CDR1 MDHEN and CDR2 SYDVKM. CDR3 nucleotides: TGTGCCAGCAGTCTGGAGTATACGCAGTATTTT. Translated, it gives CASSLEYTQYF.

The V call is TRBV7-9, the J call TRBJ1-6; D might be TRBD1 (5 bases). The CDR3 runs to 18 residues. Trimming shortened V by 1 base and J by 4 bases, and 17 bases separated the two germline ends. The germline CDR1 and CDR2 sequences are SEHNR and FQNEAQ (reference sequence). CDR3 region: CASSLGGSFGGYNSPLHF. In nucleotides, the CDR3 is TGTGCCAGCAGCTTAGGGGGGAGTTTCGGTGGATATAATTCACCCCTCCACTTT.

This clone was seen just once. The rearrangement uses TRBV18 and TRBJ1-2; D possibly corresponds to TRBD1 (5 bases). Per germline, CDR1 KGHSH and CDR2 LQKENI. Between the trimmed V and J ends, which lost 2 bases and 7 bases, there was a span of 8 bases. This CDR3 spans 12 amino acids. The CDR3 DNA reads as TGTGCCAGCTCACCATCCGGGGGTGGCTACACCTTC. Residues: CASSPSGGGYTF.

This chain joins TRBV11-1 and TRBJ2-3; D call uncertain. The germline V gene has CDR1 SGHAT and CDR2 FQDESV (reference sequence). The CDR3 loop spans 13 amino acids. V lost 6 bases and J 1 base, leaving 8 bases between the germline ends. The CDR3 region has the DNA TGTGCCAGCAGGGCCGGTGGCACAGATACGCAGTATTTT. Translation gives CASRAGGTDTQYF.

This clone was detected only once. V gene TRBV18 combines with J gene TRBJ1-2; 8 nucleotides align to TRBD1. V dropped 5 bases and J dropped 7; count of bases not matched to a gene: 9. CDR1 is KGHSH, CDR2 LQKENI, per germline. The CDR3 is made up of 14 amino acids. The CDR3 spells CASSSGQGSGGYTF. The CDR3 DNA reads as TGTGCCAGCTCATCTGGACAGGGATCAGGTGGCTACACCTTC.

The chain employs TRBV5-4 and TRBJ2-2; D may be TRBD2 (5 bases). V was clipped by 0 bases and J by 6 bases, with 12 bases between them. Germline V gene data show CDR1 as SGHNT and CDR2 as YYREEE (reference sequence). The CDR3 consists of 15 residues. CDR3 DNA sequence: TGTGCCAGCAGCTTGGGGGAGAGGTTGGCCGGGGAGCTGTTTTTT. The encoded protein is CASSLGERLAGELFF.

This clone appeared a single time. This chain uses TRBV11-2 with TRBJ2-3, with D unclear. This CDR3 spans 14 amino acids. Germline loops: CDR1 SGHAT, CDR2 FQNNGV. V dropped 2 bases and J dropped 1 base, with 7 bases sitting between them. CDR3 DNA: TGTGCCAGCAGCTTACTTCCGGGCACAGATACGCAGTATTTT. Translating gives CASSLLPGTDTQYF. Full variable domain (remainder filled in from reference TRBV11-2 and TRBJ2-3): EAGVAQSPRYKIIEKRQSVAFWCNPISGHATLYWYQQILGQGPKLLIQFQNNGVVDDSQLPKDRFSAERLKGVDSTLKIQPAKLEDSAVYLCASSLLPGTDTQYFGPGTRLTVL.

The V call is TRBV2, the J call TRBJ2-2, with 7 bases lining up with TRBD2. After removal of 4 bases from V and 6 bases from J, the junction contained 5 bases not matched to a gene. Germline CDR1 is SNHLY and CDR2 is FYNNEI. The CDR3 spans 14 residues. CDR3 sequence: CASSVIRGAGELFF. The CDR3 DNA reads TGTGCCAGCAGTGTAATCCGGGGGGCCGGGGAGCTGTTTTTT.

The chain links TRBV7-2 to TRBJ2-1; TRBD2 matches 12 bases. After removal of 3 bases from V and 9 bases from J, the junction contained 6 bases not matched to a gene. The germline V gene has CDR1 SGHTA and CDR2 FQGNSA. This CDR3 is built from 15 residues. In nucleotides, the CDR3 is TGTGCCAGCAGCTTTGGACTAGCGGGGTATGGTGAGCAGTTCTTC. Amino acid sequence: CASSFGLAGYGEQFF.

The J gene is TRBJ2-7, the V gene TRBV5-5; TRBD2 is a possible D gene (5 bases). Germline CDR1 and CDR2: SGHKS and YYEKEE (reference sequence). The CDR3 consists of 14 residues. Trimming removed 2 bases at V and 6 bases at J, with 15 bases between. CDR3: CASSFRLAPGEQYF. The CDR3 DNA sequence: TGTGCCAGCAGCTTCCGCCTAGCTCCCGGCGAGCAGTACTTC.